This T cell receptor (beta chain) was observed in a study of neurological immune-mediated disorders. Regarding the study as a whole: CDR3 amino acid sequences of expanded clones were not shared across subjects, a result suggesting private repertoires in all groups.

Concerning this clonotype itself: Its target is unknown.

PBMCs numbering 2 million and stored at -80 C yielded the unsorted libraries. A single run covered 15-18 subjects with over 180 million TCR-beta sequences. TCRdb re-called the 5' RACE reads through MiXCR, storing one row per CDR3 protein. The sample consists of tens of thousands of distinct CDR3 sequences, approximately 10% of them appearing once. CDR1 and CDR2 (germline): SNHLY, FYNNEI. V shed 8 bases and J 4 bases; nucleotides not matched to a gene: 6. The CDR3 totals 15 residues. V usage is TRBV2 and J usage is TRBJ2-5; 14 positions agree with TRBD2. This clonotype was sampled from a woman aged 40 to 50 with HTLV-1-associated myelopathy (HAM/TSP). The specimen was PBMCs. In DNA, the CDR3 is TGTGCCAGCGAGGGACTAGCGGGGGCGGGAGAGACCCAGTACTTC. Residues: CASEGLAGAGETQYF.